These T cell receptor beta chains were read from a single sample in a study of shared clonotypes between healthy human individuals. Clones were read by immunoSEQ multiplex PCR, and TCRdb kept only the in-frame ones, dropping some. In the table there are 950,000 to 1,200,000 clones, around three quarters of which are singletons. The sequencing sample was made of memory CD4+ T cells from PBMCs. These receptor sequences come from a man younger than 35 in good health. Some clones in this sample may be carry-over from other donors' samples. CDR3s include the opening cysteine and the closing phenylalanine or tryptophan. Rows give clone size only sometimes, using once, few, many, or a class for an expanded clone.

length	V	size	J	CDR3
10	TRBV20-1	NA	TRBJ2-1	CSASDSGMFF
17	TRBV4-2	NA	TRBJ2-3	CASSQAASGSSTDTQYF
8	TRBV2	NA	TRBJ2-3	CASSAQYF
15	TRBV18	NA	TRBJ2-1	CASSPEADSYNEQFF
15	TRBV5-4	NA	TRBJ2-6	CASTLGGSGANVLTF
12	TRBV28	NA	TRBJ1-4	CATRAAGEKLFF
14	TRBV7-9	NA	TRBJ1-1	CASSAKDSNTEAFF
14	TRBV5-1	NA	TRBJ2-1	CASSLAPGTSEQFF
14	TRBV30	NA	TRBJ2-7	CAWTKKWGGYEQYF
14	TRBV4-3	NA	TRBJ1-1	CASSQDNRGARAFF
15	TRBV6-5	NA	TRBJ1-4	CASSPQPRINEKLFF
13	TRBV4-3	many	TRBJ2-7	CASSQGGYYEQYF
15	TRBV12-5	NA	TRBJ2-2	CASGGAGGNTGELFF
16	TRBV5-1	NA	TRBJ2-3	CASSLGGAAPTDTQYF
13	TRBV6-5	NA	TRBJ1-2	CASSVDSNYGYTF
16	TRBV5-4	NA	TRBJ2-7	CASSSGLAGSSYEQYF
15	TRBV6-5	NA	TRBJ2-6	CASSPRYSGANVLTF
14	TRBV18	NA	TRBJ2-7	CASSPSRQTYEQYF
14	TRBV5-1	NA	TRBJ1-1	CASSYPGQGAEAFF
15	TRBV7-2	once	TRBJ1-5	CASSKQPTVNQPQHF
14	TRBV5-6	once	TRBJ2-7	CASSLGQGPDSSPF
15	TRBV5-1	NA	TRBJ2-1	CASSLALAGSTEQFF
17	TRBV11-3	NA	TRBJ2-3	CASSLLGASGSPDTQYF
13	TRBV10-3	NA	TRBJ1-4	CAISEKQGEKLFF
14	TRBV4-3	NA	TRBJ2-3	CASSPAGDTDTQYF
14	TRBV9	NA	TRBJ2-3	CASSPRPVVDTQYF
14	TRBV10-1	few	TRBJ2-7	CASTPGTSKYEQYF
17	TRBV5-4	NA	TRBJ1-1	CASSLPGQGFVNTEAFF
15	TRBV10-3	NA	TRBJ2-7	CAISAYQTSSYEQYF
14	TRBV9	NA	TRBJ1-2	CASSVVQGPYGYTF
14	TRBV5-1	NA	TRBJ2-5	CASSLSGGEETQYF
15	TRBV5-1	NA	TRBJ2-7	CASSQTGTGGYEQYF
15	TRBV28	NA	TRBJ1-5	CASSTPSTGRQPQHF
14	TRBV29-1	few	TRBJ1-4	CSATEGGTNEKLFF
16	TRBV7-8	NA	TRBJ2-2	CASSLRTDANTGELFF